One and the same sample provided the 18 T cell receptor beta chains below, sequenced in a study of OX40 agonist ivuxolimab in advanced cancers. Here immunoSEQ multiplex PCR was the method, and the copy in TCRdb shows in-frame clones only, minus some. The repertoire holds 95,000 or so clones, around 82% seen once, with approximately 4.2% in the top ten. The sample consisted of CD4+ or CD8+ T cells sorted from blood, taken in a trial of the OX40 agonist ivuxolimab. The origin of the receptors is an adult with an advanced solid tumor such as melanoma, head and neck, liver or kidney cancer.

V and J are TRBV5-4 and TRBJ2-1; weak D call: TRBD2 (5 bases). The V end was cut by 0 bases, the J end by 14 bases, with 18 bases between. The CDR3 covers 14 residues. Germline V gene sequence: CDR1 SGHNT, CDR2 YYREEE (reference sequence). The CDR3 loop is CASSLARMGRREFF. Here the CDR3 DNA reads TGTGCCAGCAGCTTGGCCCGTATGGGGAGACGGGAGTTCTTC.

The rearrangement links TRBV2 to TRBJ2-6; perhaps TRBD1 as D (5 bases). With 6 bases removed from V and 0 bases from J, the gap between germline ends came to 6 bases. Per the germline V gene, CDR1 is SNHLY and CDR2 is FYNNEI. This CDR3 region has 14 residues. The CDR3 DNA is TGTGCCAGCAGCGACAGCTCTGGGGCCAACGTCCTGACTTTC. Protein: CASSDSSGANVLTF.

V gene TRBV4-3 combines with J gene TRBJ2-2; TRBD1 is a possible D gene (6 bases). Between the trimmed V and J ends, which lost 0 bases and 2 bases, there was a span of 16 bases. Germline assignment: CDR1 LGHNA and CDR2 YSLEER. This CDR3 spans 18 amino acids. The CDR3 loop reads CASSQDPKQGSNTGELFF. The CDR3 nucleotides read TGCGCCAGCAGCCAAGACCCTAAACAGGGATCCAACACCGGGGAGCTGTTTTTT.

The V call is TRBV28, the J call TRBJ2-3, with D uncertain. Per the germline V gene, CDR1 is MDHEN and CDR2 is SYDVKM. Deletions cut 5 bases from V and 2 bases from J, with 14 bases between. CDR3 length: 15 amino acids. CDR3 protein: CASSTPIGDTDTQYF. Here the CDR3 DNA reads TGTGCCAGCAGTACCCCCATTGGGGACACAGATACGCAGTATTTT.

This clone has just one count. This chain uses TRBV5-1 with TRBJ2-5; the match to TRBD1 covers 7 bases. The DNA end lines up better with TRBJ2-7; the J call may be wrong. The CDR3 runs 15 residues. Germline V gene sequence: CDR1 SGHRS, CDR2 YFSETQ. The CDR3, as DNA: TGCGCCAGCAGCCCTAGCCGGGACAGACAGTACGAGCAGTACTTC. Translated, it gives CASSPSRDRQYEQYF.

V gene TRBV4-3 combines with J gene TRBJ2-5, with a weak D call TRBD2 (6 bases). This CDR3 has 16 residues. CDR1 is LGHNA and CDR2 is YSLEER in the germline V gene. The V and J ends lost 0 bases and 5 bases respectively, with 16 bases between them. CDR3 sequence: CASSQDPGGLGETQYF. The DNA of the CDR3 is TGCGCCAGCAGCCAAGATCCCGGGGGATTAGGGGAGACCCAGTACTTC.

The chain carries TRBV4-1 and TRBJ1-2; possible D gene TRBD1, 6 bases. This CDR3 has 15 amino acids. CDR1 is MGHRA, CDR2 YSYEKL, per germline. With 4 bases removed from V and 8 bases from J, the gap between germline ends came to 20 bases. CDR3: CASSPQGTLFGGYTF. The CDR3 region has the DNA TGCGCCAGCAGCCCACAGGGAACCCTATTCGGAGGCTACACCTTC.

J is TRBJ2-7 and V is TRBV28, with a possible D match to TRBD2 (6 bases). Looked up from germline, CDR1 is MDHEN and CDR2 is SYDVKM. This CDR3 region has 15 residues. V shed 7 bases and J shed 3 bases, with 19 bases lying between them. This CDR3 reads CASIESSDANYEQYF. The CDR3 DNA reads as TGTGCCAGCATTGAGTCTAGCGATGCAAACTACGAGCAGTACTTC.

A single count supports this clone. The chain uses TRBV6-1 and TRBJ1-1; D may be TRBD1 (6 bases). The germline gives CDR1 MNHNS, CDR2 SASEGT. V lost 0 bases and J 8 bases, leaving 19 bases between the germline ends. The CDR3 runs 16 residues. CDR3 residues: CASSEAGGSINEEAFF. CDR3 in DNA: TGTGCCAGCAGTGAAGCAGGGGGTTCGATAAACGAAGAAGCTTTCTTT.

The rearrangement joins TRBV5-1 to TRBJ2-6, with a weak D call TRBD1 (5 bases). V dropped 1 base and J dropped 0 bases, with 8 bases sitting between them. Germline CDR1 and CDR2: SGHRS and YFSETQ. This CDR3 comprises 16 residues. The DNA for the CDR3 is TGCGCCAGCAGCTTGACAGGCACCTCTGGGGCCAACGTCCTGACTTTC. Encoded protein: CASSLTGTSGANVLTF. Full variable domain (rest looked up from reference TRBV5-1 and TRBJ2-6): KAGVTQTPRYLIKTRGQQVTLSCSPISGHRSVSWYQQTPGQGLQFLFEYFSETQRNKGNFPGRFSGRQFSNSRSEMNVSTLELGDSALYLCASSLTGTSGANVLTFGAGSRLTVL.

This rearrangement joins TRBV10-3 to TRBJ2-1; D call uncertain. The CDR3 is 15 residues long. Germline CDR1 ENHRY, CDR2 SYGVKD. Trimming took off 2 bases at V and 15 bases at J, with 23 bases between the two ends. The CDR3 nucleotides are TGTGCCATCAGTGAGATTGATTCCCTAGAAGGTAGACGGTTCTTC. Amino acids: CAISEIDSLEGRRFF.

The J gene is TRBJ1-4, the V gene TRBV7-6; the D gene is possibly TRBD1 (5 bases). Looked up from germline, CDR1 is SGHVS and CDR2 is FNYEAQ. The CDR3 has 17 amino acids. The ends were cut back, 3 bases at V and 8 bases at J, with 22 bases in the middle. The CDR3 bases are TGTGCCAGCAGCTTTGGCTCTCGTCAGGGATTCGTCGAAAAACTGTTTTTT. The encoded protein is CASSFGSRQGFVEKLFF.

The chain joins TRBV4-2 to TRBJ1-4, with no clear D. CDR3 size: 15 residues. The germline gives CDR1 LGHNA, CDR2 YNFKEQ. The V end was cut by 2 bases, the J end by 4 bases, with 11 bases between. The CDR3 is CASSQSNSLNEKLFF. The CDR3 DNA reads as TGTGCCAGCAGCCAATCGAACAGCCTTAATGAAAAACTGTTTTTT.

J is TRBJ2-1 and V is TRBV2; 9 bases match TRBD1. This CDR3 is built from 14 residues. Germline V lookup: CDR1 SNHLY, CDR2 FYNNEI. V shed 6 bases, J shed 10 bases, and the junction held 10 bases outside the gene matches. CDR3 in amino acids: CASRRPGTGNEQFF. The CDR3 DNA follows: TGTGCCAGCAGACGTCCCGGGACAGGGAACGAGCAGTTCTTC.

Here the CDR3 reads CAISESDNRAGEKLFF. In nucleotides, the CDR3 is TGTGCCATCAGTGAGTCGGATAACAGGGCGGGTGAAAAACTGTTTTTT. The gene calls are TRBV10-3 and TRBJ1-4; maybe TRBD1 (6 bases). Per the germline V gene, CDR1 is ENHRY and CDR2 is SYGVKD. Trimming removed 0 bases at V and 7 bases at J, with 15 bases between. This CDR3 is 16 amino acids long.

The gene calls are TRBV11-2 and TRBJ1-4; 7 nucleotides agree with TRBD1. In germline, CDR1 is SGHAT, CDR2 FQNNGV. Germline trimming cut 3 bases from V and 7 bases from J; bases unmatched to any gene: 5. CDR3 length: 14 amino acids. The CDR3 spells CASSFDRASEKLFF. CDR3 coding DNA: TGTGCCAGCAGCTTTGACAGGGCGAGTGAAAAACTGTTTTTT. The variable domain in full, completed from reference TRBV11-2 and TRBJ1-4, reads EAGVAQSPRYKIIEKRQSVAFWCNPISGHATLYWYQQILGQGPKLLIQFQNNGVVDDSQLPKDRFSAERLKGVDSTLKIQPAKLEDSAVYLCASSFDRASEKLFFGSGTQLSVL.

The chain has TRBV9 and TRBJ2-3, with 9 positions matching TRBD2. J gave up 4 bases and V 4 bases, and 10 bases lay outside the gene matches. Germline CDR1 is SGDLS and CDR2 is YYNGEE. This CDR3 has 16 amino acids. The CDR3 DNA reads TGTGCCAGCAGCTCCCGTAGCGGGAGAATGCCAGATACGCAGTATTTT. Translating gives CASSSRSGRMPDTQYF. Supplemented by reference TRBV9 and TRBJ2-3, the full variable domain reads DSGVTQTPKHLITATGQRVTLRCSPRSGDLSVYWYQQSLDQGLQFLIQYYNGEERAKGNILERFSAQQFPDLHSELNLSSLELGDSALYFCASSSRSGRMPDTQYFGPGTRLTVL.

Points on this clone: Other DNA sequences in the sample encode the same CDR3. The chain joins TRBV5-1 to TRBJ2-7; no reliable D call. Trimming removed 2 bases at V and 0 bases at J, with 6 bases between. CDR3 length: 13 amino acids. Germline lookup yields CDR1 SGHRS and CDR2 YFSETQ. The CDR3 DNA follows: TGCGCCAGCAGCTTAGTGTCCTCCTACGAGCAGTACTTC. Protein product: CASSLVSSYEQYF.